The clone carrying this TCR beta chain has ten or more counts. The antigen is not known. Indicated time point: sample taken at primary tumor resection. This record comes from a study of spatial heterogeneity in lung cancer. Study conclusions and caveats: Higher tumor mutation counts went along with higher counts of expanded intratumoral alpha and beta TCRs.

There are 19 residues in the CDR3. Germline V gives CDR1 MNHEY, CDR2 SMNVEV (reference sequence). After removal of 0 bases from V and 5 bases from J, the junction contained 12 bases not matched to a gene. TCRdb analysed the 5' RACE reads with MiXCR anew, one entry per CDR3 protein. The sample lists roughly 13,000 distinct CDR3 sequences, about 4% occurring once. The material sequenced was lung tumor tissue, taken at surgery. This TCR was sampled from a male donor with early-stage non-small cell lung cancer. The V and J genes are TRBV27 and TRBJ2-1, with TRBD1 matching 11 bases. CDR3 region: CASSLSFMVGTGGNNEQFF. CDR3 DNA: TGTGCCAGCAGTTTATCTTTTATGGTAGGGACAGGGGGTAACAATGAGCAGTTCTTC.